This paragraph covers one TCR beta chain sequence. Its antigen is undetermined. The sample comes from a study of CD8 T cells in Susac syndrome. Whole-study findings and limits: A relatively small number of individuals underwent TCR sequencing and HLA analysis.

The patients who served as multiple sclerosis controls were treatment-naive and had stable or active relapsing-remitting disease that fulfilled the revised McDonald criteria. The TEMRA cells underwent FACS enrichment, while the CD8+ and CD4+ T cells underwent negative isolation. An amount of RNA that ranged from about 0.45 to 1 ug was reverse transcribed with random hexamers. Amplification of TCR beta CDR3 across 54 Vbeta and 13 Jbeta was performed with immunoSEQ multiplex PCR. TCRdb independently ran MiXCR on the immunoSEQ multiplex PCR reads; one entry per CDR3 protein. The data contain approximately 230,000 distinct CDR3 sequences, just over 90% of them singletons. Trimming shortened V by 5 bases and J by 6 bases, and 18 bases separated the two germline ends. Germline CDR1 and CDR2: LNHDA and SQIVND (reference sequence). This CDR3 spans 15 amino acids.

This rearrangement joins TRBV19 to TRBJ2-3, with D maybe TRBD2 (5 bases). Material for sequencing was CD4+ T cells from PBMCs. This clonotype was sampled from a human donor with multiple sclerosis. The CDR3 DNA sequence: TGTGCCAGTAGTCCTCTCAGCGGTGCGGGTGATACGCAGTATTTT. It is translated as CASSPLSGAGDTQYF. The full variable domain, completed using reference TRBV19 and TRBJ2-3, is DGGITQSPKYLFRKEGQNVTLSCEQNLNHDAMYWYRQDPGQGLRLIYYSQIVNDFQKGDIAEGYSVSREKKESFPLTVTSAQKNPTAFYLCASSPLSGAGDTQYFGPGTRLTVL.